Reported below is one T cell receptor (beta chain). The antigen is not known. The data stem from a study of shared clonotypes between healthy human individuals. The ends lost 6 bases at V and 4 bases at J; junction bases unmatched: 15. The germline CDR1 and CDR2 sequences are MDHEN and SYDVKM. CDR3 length: 16 amino acids. Once extracted for a subset, genomic DNA was divided evenly among several immunoSEQ plates. TCRdb's table, derived via immunoSEQ multiplex PCR, lists solely in-frame clones and lacks some. The profile shows more than 500,000 clones, approximately 95% of them singletons. General study points: Naive subsets generally had larger estimated richness than memory subsets. Shared clonotypes across all four donors exceeded non-shared ones in generation probability.

The TCR sequence derives from a woman aged 30 to 39 in good health. The V and J genes are TRBV28 and TRBJ2-7; 7 bases are shared with TRBD2. The sample comprised naive CD4+ T cells sorted from blood. Stated subset: CD45RA+ positively selected. The CDR3 region has the DNA TGTGCCAGCAGAGAGGGGAGCTGGGGGGGAGGTTACGAGCAGTACTTC. Residues: CASREGSWGGGYEQYF.